A single sample is the source of the 27 T cell receptor beta chains below, sequenced in a study of control samples from healthy donors and cancer patients. The data were produced by immunoSEQ multiplex PCR, yet TCRdb's version contains in-frame clones alone and is incomplete. Here the sample spans 100,000 to 150,000 clones, around nine tenths being singletons. The source material was PBMCs. The receptors derive from a man between 45 and 60 years old with head and neck cancer.

The genes are TRBV19 and TRBJ2-3, with TRBD2 matching 12 bases. The CDR3 runs 17 residues. Germline CDR1 LNHDA, CDR2 SQIVND (reference sequence). Germline trimming cut 3 bases from V and 4 bases from J; bases unmatched to any gene: 8. CDR3 in amino acids: CASSMWSSGGGSDTQYF. CDR3 DNA sequence: TGTGCCAGTAGTATGTGGTCTAGCGGGGGGGGCTCAGATACGCAGTATTTT.

The rearrangement joins TRBV30 to TRBJ2-5; TRBD1 might be the D (6 bases). This CDR3 is built from 12 residues. V shed 4 bases and J shed 5 bases, with 11 bases lying between them. Germline V gene sequence: CDR1 GTSNPN, CDR2 SVGIG (reference sequence). CDR3 loop: CAWNGGWETQYF. The CDR3 bases are TGTGCCTGGAATGGGGGCTGGGAGACCCAGTACTTC.

The chain joins TRBV4-2 to TRBJ1-3; 7 bases match TRBD1. J lost 3 bases, V lost 4 bases, and 6 bases had no gene match. CDR1 is LGHNA, CDR2 YNFKEQ, per germline. This CDR3 contains 15 residues. CDR3 residues: CASSREGASGNTIYF. The CDR3 DNA follows: TGTGCCAGCAGCCGGGAGGGGGCGAGTGGAAACACCATATATTTT.

V and J are TRBV5-1 and TRBJ1-3; D is unclear. Trimming left V 4 bases short and J 0 bases short, with 17 bases between. CDR3 length equals 17 residues. Germline values: CDR1 SGHRS, CDR2 YFSETQ. The CDR3 reads CASSTIPDILSGNTIYF. The CDR3 DNA reads as TGCGCCAGCAGCACCATTCCCGACATTCTCTCTGGAAACACCATATATTTT.

This chain uses TRBV11-2 with TRBJ2-3; 8 positions agree with TRBD2. Unmatched junction bases numbered 1, after V lost 1 base and J lost 4 bases. The V gene's germline CDR1 is SGHAT and CDR2 FQNNGV. CDR3 length: 14 amino acids. In DNA, the CDR3 is TGTGCCAGCAGCTTAGGGACTAGCCCAGATACGCAGTATTTT. Its protein is CASSLGTSPDTQYF.

The V and J genes are TRBV7-3 and TRBJ2-5, with 10 bases fitting TRBD2. Germline CDR1 reads SGHTA; CDR2 reads FQGTGA. With V trimmed by 5 bases and J by 5 bases, 8 bases remained unmatched. CDR3 length: 15 amino acids. The CDR3, as DNA: TGTGCCAGCAGCCCTAGCGGGGGCTCCAGGGAGACCCAGTACTTC. It is translated as CASSPSGGSRETQYF.

This clone was seen just once. The chain has TRBV20-1 and TRBJ2-7; 7 bases agree with TRBD1. The germline V gene has CDR1 DFQATT and CDR2 SNEGSKA (reference sequence). The V segment lost 6 bases and the J segment 5 bases; nucleotides outside the gene matches: 4. The CDR3 is made up of 11 amino acids. For the CDR3, the DNA is TGCAGTGCACGACAGGGAAACGAGCAGTACTTC. Amino acid sequence: CSARQGNEQYF.

This clone was picked up many times. V and J are TRBV19 and TRBJ2-4; tentatively, D is TRBD1 (6 bases). Trimming took 3 bases from V and 0 from J, leaving 15 bases between them. Per germline, CDR1 LNHDA and CDR2 SQIVND (reference sequence). This CDR3 spans 17 amino acids. The CDR3 bases are TGTGCCAGTAGTATTGGCCACAGGGAGTTAGCCAAAAACATTCAGTACTTC. Translated, it gives CASSIGHRELAKNIQYF.

V usage is TRBV9 and J usage is TRBJ2-7; 13 bases agree with TRBD2. The CDR3 consists of 16 residues. V was clipped by 0 bases and J by 2 bases; unmatched bases: 2. The germline V gene encodes CDR1 SGDLS and CDR2 YYNGEE. The CDR3 region has the DNA TGTGCCAGCAGCGTAGGCGGACTAGCGGGAGCCTACGAGCAGTACTTC. Translating it yields CASSVGGLAGAYEQYF.

This clone was counted a single time. The chain uses TRBV12-3 or TRBV12-4 and TRBJ1-2; TRBD1 is a possible D gene (5 bases). The V and J ends lost 5 bases and 7 bases respectively, with 14 bases between them. This CDR3 comprises 13 residues. The DNA for the CDR3 is TGTGCCAGCAGTGGACAAGTCGGAGGTGGCTACACCTTC. Its translation is CASSGQVGGGYTF.

This chain connects TRBV19 to TRBJ2-1; 10 bases match TRBD2. The CDR3 runs to 13 residues. The V gene end was trimmed by 3 bases and the J gene end by 12 bases; junction bases not matched to a gene: 5. Germline V lookup: CDR1 LNHDA, CDR2 SQIVND (reference sequence). CDR3 coding DNA: TGTGCCAGTAGTATTGGGTCTAGCGGGGGGCAGTTCTTC. This translates into CASSIGSSGGQFF.

This clone was seen only once. V is TRBV6-1 and J is TRBJ1-5; D is ambiguous. In germline, CDR1 is MNHNS, CDR2 SASEGT. Trimming left V 2 bases short and J 0 bases short, with 8 bases between. The CDR3 contains 15 residues. The CDR3 protein is CASSENWGSNQPQHF. The CDR3 region has the DNA TGTGCCAGCAGTGAAAACTGGGGTAGCAATCAGCCCCAGCATTTT.

The chain recombines TRBV3-1 (or the pseudogene TRBV3-2) with TRBJ1-1; the match to TRBD1 covers 10 bases. This CDR3 contains 16 residues. From germline, CDR1 is LGHDT and CDR2 YNNKEL (reference sequence). The trim removed 5 bases at V and 1 base at J, leaving 7 bases unmatched. This chain's CDR3 is CASSYRDRGPNTEAFF. The CDR3 DNA sequence: TGTGCCAGCAGCTACCGGGACAGGGGCCCGAACACTGAAGCTTTCTTT.

J is TRBJ2-1 and V is TRBV6-2 or TRBV6-3; 10 bases match TRBD2. Germline CDR1 is MNHEY and CDR2 is SVGEGT. CDR3 length equals 14 residues. The V and J ends lost 5 bases and 7 bases, in that order; junction bases with no gene match: 5. CDR3 amino acids: CASSASGGPNEQFF. The CDR3, as DNA: TGTGCCAGCAGTGCTAGCGGGGGACCTAATGAGCAGTTCTTC.

The chain combines TRBV3-1 (or the pseudogene TRBV3-2) with TRBJ1-1; D uncertain. The CDR3 length is 13 residues. CDR1 and CDR2 from the germline V gene are LGHDT and YNNKEL (reference sequence). Trimming took off 1 base at V and 11 bases at J, with 14 bases between the two ends. The CDR3 reads CASSQAPFRRAFF. CDR3 coding DNA: TGTGCCAGCAGCCAAGCCCCCTTTCGAAGGGCTTTCTTT.

The chain links TRBV5-1 to TRBJ2-5; the match to TRBD1 covers 8 bases. The germline gives CDR1 SGHRS, CDR2 YFSETQ. J lost 2 bases, V lost 7 bases, and 10 bases had no gene match. This CDR3 spans 15 amino acids. DNA of the CDR3: TGCGCCAGCGGGTCAACCGGGACAGGACAAGAGACCCAGTACTTC. Its translation: CASGSTGTGQETQYF.

This clone was seen once. V is TRBV6-6 and J is TRBJ1-2; 9 bases are a match to TRBD1. V trimming: 6 bases; J trimming: 4 bases; junction bases outside the gene matches: 15. Germline values: CDR1 MNHNY, CDR2 SVGAGI (reference sequence). This CDR3 is 17 amino acids long. CDR3 nucleotides: TGTGCCAGCAGGCGAGCGGGACAGGGCCCTATTACCTATGGCTACACCTTC. Encoded protein: CASRRAGQGPITYGYTF.

The chain couples TRBV7-9 to TRBJ2-1; D could derive from TRBD1 or TRBD2 (5 bases each). The CDR3 contains 14 residues. Germline V gene data show CDR1 as SEHNR and CDR2 as FQNEAQ (reference sequence). With 5 bases removed from V and 7 bases from J, the gap between germline ends came to 15 bases. DNA for the CDR3: TGTGCCAGCAGCCGAAATACTAGGGGTAATGAGCAGTTCTTC. Its protein product is CASSRNTRGNEQFF.

The rearrangement joins TRBV19 to TRBJ1-5; unclear D gene. Trimming shortened V by 2 bases and J by 6 bases, and 8 bases separated the two germline ends. The germline V gene has CDR1 LNHDA and CDR2 SQIVND (reference sequence). The CDR3 is made up of 13 amino acids. CDR3 in amino acids: CASSIRLVQPQHF. CDR3 nucleotide sequence: TGTGCCAGTAGTATAAGATTGGTTCAGCCCCAGCATTTT. The whole variable domain, remainder taken from reference TRBV19 and TRBJ1-5, is DGGITQSPKYLFRKEGQNVTLSCEQNLNHDAMYWYRQDPGQGLRLIYYSQIVNDFQKGDIAEGYSVSREKKESFPLTVTSAQKNPTAFYLCASSIRLVQPQHFGDGTRLSIL.

With regard to this clone: The identical CDR3 is also encoded by other nucleotide sequences in the sample. The chain has TRBV5-1 and TRBJ1-2; D remains ambiguous. The V and J ends lost 2 bases and 2 bases respectively, with 7 bases between them. The CDR3 covers 13 residues. The germline CDR1 and CDR2 sequences are SGHRS and YFSETQ. CDR3 nucleotides: TGCGCCAGCAGCTTAGGCGGAAACTATGGCTACACCTTC. It codes for CASSLGGNYGYTF.

The chain employs TRBV10-2 and TRBJ1-1; no clear D gene. Germline CDR1 is WSHSY and CDR2 is SAAADI. The CDR3 is made up of 14 amino acids. V was cut by 7 bases and J by 1 base, with 13 bases left in between. The CDR3 bases are TGCGCCAGCACCTTTTTAACGGGGAACACTGAAGCTTTCTTT. Residues: CASTFLTGNTEAFF.

In the case of this clone: This may be a read error, as it is one base from a much larger clone. At the DNA level, this CDR3 is encoded by other sequences in the same sample as well. The CDR3 coding sequence is TGCGCCAGCAGCTTGCTATGGGGACAGCTTAATTCACCCCTCCATTTT. It encodes CASSLLWGQLNSPLHF. The V and J genes are TRBV5-1 and TRBJ1-6, with 7 positions matching TRBD1. The CDR3 spans 16 residues. CDR1 is SGHRS, CDR2 YFSETQ, per germline.

This sequence joins TRBV6-5 and TRBJ1-2, with a tentative D call TRBD1 (6 bases). V was pared by 0 bases and J by 4 bases, with 9 bases between. The CDR3 spans 14 residues. Germline CDR1 is MNHEY and CDR2 is SVGAGI. In DNA form, the CDR3 reads TGTGCCAGCAGTTACTCGACAGGTCTCTATGGCTACACCTTC. Its translation is CASSYSTGLYGYTF.

V is TRBV30 and J is TRBJ1-3, with D unclear. Germline V gene data show CDR1 as GTSNPN and CDR2 as SVGIG (reference sequence). The V gene lost 2 bases and the J gene lost 0 bases, with 11 bases spanning the gap. The CDR3 is 15 residues long. The CDR3 sequence is CAWSPRGNSGNTIYF. The CDR3 nucleotides are TGTGCCTGGAGTCCACGGGGAAACTCTGGAAACACCATATATTTT.

This rearrangement joins TRBV19 to TRBJ2-7, with no clear D. CDR1 and CDR2 from the germline V gene are LNHDA and SQIVND (reference sequence). CDR3 size: 10 residues. Trimming pared 8 bases from V and 4 bases from J, leaving 6 bases between. CDR3 nucleotides: TGTGCCAGTGGCTCTTACGAGCAGTACTTC. Translating it yields CASGSYEQYF.

This CDR3 reads CASSSGYEQYF. Here the CDR3 DNA reads TGTGCCAGCAGTTCGGGGTACGAGCAGTACTTC. This sequence joins TRBV28 and TRBJ2-7; tentatively, D is TRBD2 (5 bases). The V end lost 4 bases, the J end lost 4 bases, and 5 bases lay between the germline ends. CDR3 length equals 11 residues. CDR1 and CDR2 (germline): MDHEN, SYDVKM.

This clone was seen more than once but under ten times. The chain employs TRBV6-5 and TRBJ1-5; D unresolved. The CDR3 extends over 14 amino acids. V shed 4 bases and J shed 1 base, with 8 bases lying between them. In germline, CDR1 is MNHEY, CDR2 SVGAGI. For the CDR3, the DNA is TGTGCCAGCAGTTCCAACTGGAGCAATCAGCCCCAGCATTTT. It specifies CASSSNWSNQPQHF.